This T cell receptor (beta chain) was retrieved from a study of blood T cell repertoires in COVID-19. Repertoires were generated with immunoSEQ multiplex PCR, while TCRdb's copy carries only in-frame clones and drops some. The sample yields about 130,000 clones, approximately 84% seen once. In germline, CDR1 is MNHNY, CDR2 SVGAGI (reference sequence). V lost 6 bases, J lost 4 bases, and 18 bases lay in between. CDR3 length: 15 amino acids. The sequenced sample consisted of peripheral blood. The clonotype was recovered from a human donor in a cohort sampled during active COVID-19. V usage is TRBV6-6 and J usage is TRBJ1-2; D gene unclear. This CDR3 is CASRFAMAGLYGYTF. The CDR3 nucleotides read TGTGCCAGCAGGTTCGCGATGGCAGGCCTCTATGGCTACACCTTC.